This T cell receptor (beta chain) was identified in a study of cytomegalovirus exposure and HLA in healthy donors. The PCR ran on 60 Vbeta and 13 Jbeta primers. As handled by the study authors: Tens of millions of unique TCR beta chains, roughly 11 million shared, were counted in a later analysis. The method was immunoSEQ multiplex PCR; TCRdb's version includes in-frame clones alone and lacks a portion of them. V, J and clone size were drawn from that table, and D and trimming were deduced from the DNA. The table records about 160,000 clones, around 80% of them present only once. J was trimmed by 7 bases and V by 2 bases; bases with no gene match: 5. Per the germline V gene, CDR1 is LNHDA and CDR2 is SQIVND (reference sequence). This CDR3 contains 14 residues.

The sample was PBMCs. This clonotype was obtained from a male donor in good health and CMV-seropositive. The chain joins TRBV19 to TRBJ1-5; 7 bases line up with TRBD1. The CDR3 here is CASSIRGLGQPQHF. CDR3 bases: TGTGCCAGTAGTATAAGGGGGCTTGGCCAGCCCCAGCATTTT.